The T cell receptor beta chain under discussion was sequenced for a study of blood T cell repertoires in COVID-19. Study background: Samples came from the United States, Italy and Spain, spanning acute and convalescent COVID-19.

This clone was recorded only once. The repertoire was sequenced with immunoSEQ multiplex PCR; TCRdb's copy has only in-frame clones and lacks some. The data contain around 140,000 clones, about 83% of them singletons. This receptor was taken from a woman aged 45 to 65 with active or convalescent COVID-19. Material: peripheral blood.

In DNA, the CDR3 is TGCAGCGTTGATGGACAGGGGCCCTACGAGCAGTACTTC. Protein sequence: CSVDGQGPYEQYF. The J gene is TRBJ2-7, the V gene TRBV29-1, with 9 bases fitting TRBD1. Germline lookup yields CDR1 SQVTM and CDR2 ANQGSEA. The length of the CDR3 is 13 residues. With V trimmed by 3 bases and J by 2 bases, 2 bases remained unmatched.